The sequence of this T cell receptor beta chain was determined in a study of cytotoxic CD8 clonotypes in ibrutinib-treated CLL. Overall study context: Among the patients, roughly 12 presented as relapsed/refractory and over 14 as treatment-naive; fewer than 18 showed unmutated IGHV. Findings and caveats of the study: Higher clonality was seen at ibrutinib response and a return toward baseline at progression.

T cells were sequenced at a targeted depth of 1 in 200,000 to 1 in 1 million. TCRdb's table, derived via immunoSEQ multiplex PCR, lists solely in-frame clones and lacks some. The sample contains about 39,000 clones, roughly two thirds of which appear only once. Regarding this clone: Antigen specificity is unknown.

V gave up 2 bases and J gave up 3 bases; unmatched junction bases: 2. This CDR3 spans 13 amino acids. Germline V gene data show CDR1 as GTSNPN and CDR2 as SVGIG (reference sequence). This TCR derives from a human donor with chronic lymphocytic leukemia. Source: PBMCs, taken at disease progression, from a patient treated with ibrutinib. The V and J genes are TRBV30 and TRBJ2-7; 9 positions agree with TRBD2. Here the CDR3 DNA reads TGTGCCTGGAGTATTAGCGGGAGCTACGAGCAGTACTTC. Translation gives CAWSISGSYEQYF.